One sample yielded the 23 T cell receptor beta chains listed below, sequenced in a study of cytomegalovirus exposure and HLA in healthy donors. The PCR ran on 60 Vbeta and 13 Jbeta primers. Produced via immunoSEQ multiplex PCR; TCRdb's table is partial and in-frame only. The table records about 97,000 clones, around 78% of them present only once. Specimen: PBMCs. The receptors were sampled from a man aged 35-49 years in good health and CMV-seronegative.

The genes are TRBV5-1 and TRBJ2-1, with 10 positions matching TRBD1. Losses at the gene ends were 4 bases for V and 8 bases for J; bases not matched to a gene: 9. This CDR3 spans 15 amino acids. The germline V gene encodes CDR1 SGHRS and CDR2 YFSETQ. CDR3 in amino acids: CASSLQTGGGYEQFF. The CDR3 bases are TGCGCCAGCAGCCTTCAGACAGGGGGCGGCTATGAGCAGTTCTTC. The whole variable domain, filled in from reference TRBV5-1 and TRBJ2-1, reads KAGVTQTPRYLIKTRGQQVTLSCSPISGHRSVSWYQQTPGQGLQFLFEYFSETQRNKGNFPGRFSGRQFSNSRSEMNVSTLELGDSALYLCASSLQTGGGYEQFFGPGTRLTVL.

This clone appeared a single time. The J gene is TRBJ2-5, the V gene TRBV21-1; the table's D call, TRBD1, was not checked against the DNA. TRBV21-1 is an annotated pseudogene. The CDR3 runs to 15 residues. The CDR3 coding sequence is TGTGCCAGCAGCAAAGTTACAGGGAGAGAAGAGACCCAGTACTTC. It encodes CASSKVTGREETQYF.

This chain joins TRBV7-6 and TRBJ2-7, with 8 bases fitting TRBD1. V trimming: 6 bases; J trimming: 0 bases; junction bases outside the gene matches: 7. Germline values: CDR1 SGHVS, CDR2 FNYEAQ. CDR3 length equals 15 residues. The CDR3 DNA reads TGTGCCAGCAGGTTGGGACAGGCGAGCTCCTACGAGCAGTACTTC. Residues: CASRLGQASSYEQYF. The full variable domain, its missing parts supplied by reference TRBV7-6 and TRBJ2-7, is GAGVSQSPRYKVTKRGQDVALRCDPISGHVSLYWYRQALGQGPEFLTYFNYEAQQDKSGLPNDRFSAERPEGSISTLTIQRTEQRDSAMYRCASRLGQASSYEQYFGPGTRLTVT.

The chain uses TRBV6-5 and TRBJ1-1; tentatively, D is TRBD1 (5 bases). This CDR3 is built from 13 residues. CDR1 MNHEY and CDR2 SVGAGI come from the germline V gene. V was clipped by 2 bases and J by 1 base, with 5 bases between them. The CDR3 protein is CASSYGQNTEAFF. In DNA form, the CDR3 reads TGTGCCAGCAGTTACGGACAGAACACTGAAGCTTTCTTT.

The chain joins TRBV18 to TRBJ2-2; 13 bases align to TRBD2. Per the germline V gene, CDR1 is KGHSH and CDR2 is LQKENI. The V and J ends lost 1 base and 0 bases, in that order; junction bases with no gene match: 2. This CDR3 is 18 amino acids long. The CDR3 reads CASSPRLAGGTNTGELFF. The CDR3 DNA reads TGTGCCAGCTCACCACGACTAGCGGGGGGTACGAACACCGGGGAGCTGTTTTTT.

DNA for the CDR3: TGTGCCAGCAGCGACGGGGGGGGTAGCGGGGACTACAATGAGCAGTTCTTC. It yields the protein CASSDGGGSGDYNEQFF. The gene calls are TRBV6-4 and TRBJ2-1; 8 nucleotides agree with TRBD2. The V and J ends lost 6 bases and 3 bases, in that order; junction bases with no gene match: 13. This CDR3 contains 17 residues. The germline V gene has CDR1 MRHNA and CDR2 SNTAGT.

The J gene is TRBJ2-7, the V gene TRBV4-1; a weak D match, TRBD2 (5 bases). Trimming removed 1 base from V and 7 bases from J, with 17 bases in between. This CDR3 has 15 amino acids. Germline loops: CDR1 MGHRA, CDR2 YSYEKL. The CDR3 protein is CASSQAPTKPGEQYF. The CDR3 bases are TGCGCCAGCAGCCAAGCCCCGACAAAACCGGGGGAGCAGTACTTC.

This clone has only a few counts. This rearrangement joins TRBV6-5 to TRBJ1-1; TRBD1 matches 7 bases. The CDR3 covers 15 residues. The V gene end was trimmed by 0 bases and the J gene end by 5 bases; junction bases not matched to a gene: 6. CDR1 and CDR2 (germline): MNHEY, SVGAGI. CDR3 protein: CASSYSKGARTEAFF. DNA of the CDR3: TGTGCCAGCAGTTACTCGAAGGGGGCTCGGACTGAAGCTTTCTTT.

The chain employs TRBV7-2 and TRBJ1-1, with D perhaps TRBD1 (6 bases). The CDR3 length is 15 residues. Germline V lookup: CDR1 SGHTA, CDR2 FQGNSA. The V end lost 2 bases, the J end lost 1 base, and 11 bases lay between the germline ends. The CDR3 nucleotides read TGTGCCAGCAGCTTAAAGCCAGGGGCGAACACTGAAGCTTTCTTT. Amino acids: CASSLKPGANTEAFF.

V gene TRBV19 combines with J gene TRBJ2-5; perhaps TRBD1 as D (5 bases). The CDR3 sequence is 13 residues long. The V and J ends lost 7 bases and 3 bases respectively, with 12 bases between them. Germline values: CDR1 LNHDA, CDR2 SQIVND (reference sequence). The CDR3 DNA reads as TGTGCCAGTACAACAGGTGCCAAAGAGACCCAGTACTTC. This encodes CASTTGAKETQYF.

The rearrangement uses TRBV2 and TRBJ2-5, with D possibly being TRBD2 (6 bases). Trimming removed 4 bases at V and 5 bases at J, with 14 bases between. Germline CDR1 reads SNHLY; CDR2 reads FYNNEI. This CDR3 is built from 14 residues. CDR3 in amino acids: CASSGPGGGETQYF. For the CDR3, the DNA is TGTGCCAGCAGTGGCCCGGGCGGAGGGGAGACCCAGTACTTC.

The chain joins TRBV5-1 to TRBJ2-3; TRBD1 matches at 9 bases. CDR3 length: 15 amino acids. Germline trimming cut 6 bases from V and 5 bases from J; bases unmatched to any gene: 10. Per germline, CDR1 SGHRS and CDR2 YFSETQ. CDR3 bases: TGCGCCAGCACCTCCGGGACAGGGCGTTTAGATACGCAGTATTTT. Translation: CASTSGTGRLDTQYF.

This clone was seen a few times. The chain couples TRBV7-9 to TRBJ1-3, with 7 bases that match TRBD1. Germline V CDR1 and CDR2: SEHNR, FQNEAQ (reference sequence). CDR3 size: 18 residues. The ends lost 3 bases at V and 2 bases at J; junction bases unmatched: 13. Written as DNA, the CDR3 is TGTGCCAGCAGCTTGGGAGAGGGGGCCCTTCGGGCTGGAAACACCATATATTTT. Protein: CASSLGEGALRAGNTIYF. Combining the CDR3 with reference TRBV7-9 and TRBJ1-3 gives the whole variable domain DTGVSQNPRHKITKRGQNVTFRCDPISEHNRLYWYRQTLGQGPEFLTYFQNEAQLEKSRLLSDRFSAERPKGSFSTLEIQRTEQGDSAMYLCASSLGEGALRAGNTIYFGEGSWLTVV.

The chain joins TRBV5-4 to TRBJ1-1, with D possibly matching TRBD1 (6 bases). Germline CDR1 SGHNT, CDR2 YYREEE (reference sequence). V was trimmed by 4 bases and J by 3 bases, leaving 16 bases between them. The CDR3 covers 15 residues. CDR3 coding DNA: TGTGCCAGCAGCGGGGAGGGGGGGCCATACACTGAAGCTTTCTTT. It specifies CASSGEGGPYTEAFF.

The gene calls are TRBV12-5 and TRBJ1-3, with TRBD1 identical over 8 bases. CDR3 length: 16 amino acids. CDR1 and CDR2 (germline): LGHNT, FRNRAP. J was trimmed by 4 bases and V by 1 base; bases with no gene match: 6. The CDR3 reads CASGLDQRTGGNTIYF. The CDR3 DNA sequence: TGTGCTAGTGGTTTGGACCAGAGGACAGGGGGAAACACCATATATTTT.

The chain carries TRBV4-3 and TRBJ1-2, with D perhaps matching TRBD1 (5 bases). V shed 0 bases and J shed 2 bases, with 13 bases lying between them. Per germline, CDR1 LGHNA and CDR2 YSLEER. The CDR3 runs to 16 residues. The CDR3 protein is CASSQDYLRGNYGYTF. CDR3 in DNA: TGCGCCAGCAGCCAAGATTATCTCCGGGGGAACTATGGCTACACCTTC.

The chain recombines TRBV5-1 with TRBJ2-7, with TRBD1 identical over 7 bases. V lost 3 bases, J lost 3 bases, and 6 bases stayed unmatched. This CDR3 contains 14 residues. Germline V gene data show CDR1 as SGHRS and CDR2 as YFSETQ. CDR3: CASSSTGTVYEQYF. CDR3 bases: TGCGCCAGCAGCTCGACAGGGACCGTCTACGAGCAGTACTTC.

The chain joins TRBV6-5 to TRBJ2-5, with TRBD1 matching 7 bases. The J call may be in error: the DNA end matches TRBJ2-7 better. The CDR3 length is 14 residues. Germline V gene lookup returns CDR1 MNHEY and CDR2 SVGAGI. The CDR3 nucleotides read TGTGCCAGCAGTTACGGCCAGGGGGCCTACGAGCAGTACTTC. As protein: CASSYGQGAYEQYF.

In its sample, this clone was seen once. The V gene is TRBV18, the J gene TRBJ1-4; D is ambiguous. The V gene lost 2 bases and the J gene lost 4 bases, with 14 bases spanning the gap. CDR3 length: 16 amino acids. CDR1 and CDR2 (germline): KGHSH, LQKENI. In DNA, the CDR3 is TGTGCCAGCTCACCAAACACCTTGGGCCTTAATGAAAAACTGTTTTTT. It translates to CASSPNTLGLNEKLFF.

This rearrangement joins TRBV5-8 to TRBJ1-5; 8 positions agree with TRBD1. Germline V gene lookup returns CDR1 SGHTS and CDR2 YDEGEE. V lost 4 bases and J lost 7; bases outside the gene matches: 7. This CDR3 region has 14 residues. CDR3 protein: CASSPDRVGQPQHF. The CDR3 coding sequence is TGTGCCAGCAGCCCGGACAGGGTCGGACAGCCCCAGCATTTT.

The V and J genes are TRBV27 and TRBJ1-1; possibly TRBD1 for D (5 bases). V lost 0 bases, J lost 4 bases, and 12 bases lay in between. This CDR3 has 15 amino acids. CDR1 and CDR2 (germline): MNHEY, SMNVEV (reference sequence). CDR3 region: CASSLSVGAITEAFF. The DNA for the CDR3 is TGTGCCAGCAGTTTATCGGTAGGGGCTATCACTGAAGCTTTCTTT.

The table lists this clone with a few counts. This chain connects TRBV18 to TRBJ2-7; 13 bases agree with TRBD2. The CDR3 covers 16 residues. CDR1 KGHSH and CDR2 LQKENI come from the germline V gene. V lost 4 bases and J lost 2; bases outside the gene matches: 5. The CDR3 nucleotides are TGTGCCAGCTCACGGACTAGCGGGGGTCCCCCCTACGAGCAGTACTTC. Translating gives CASSRTSGGPPYEQYF.

This rearrangement joins TRBV4-1 to TRBJ2-1, with TRBD2 matching 9 bases. V gave up 0 bases and J gave up 6 bases; unmatched junction bases: 6. Germline CDR1 and CDR2: MGHRA and YSYEKL. The CDR3 runs to 16 residues. The CDR3 loop reads CASSQEGLAGSNEQFF. CDR3 sequence (DNA): TGCGCCAGCAGCCAAGAGGGTCTAGCGGGGAGCAATGAGCAGTTCTTC.